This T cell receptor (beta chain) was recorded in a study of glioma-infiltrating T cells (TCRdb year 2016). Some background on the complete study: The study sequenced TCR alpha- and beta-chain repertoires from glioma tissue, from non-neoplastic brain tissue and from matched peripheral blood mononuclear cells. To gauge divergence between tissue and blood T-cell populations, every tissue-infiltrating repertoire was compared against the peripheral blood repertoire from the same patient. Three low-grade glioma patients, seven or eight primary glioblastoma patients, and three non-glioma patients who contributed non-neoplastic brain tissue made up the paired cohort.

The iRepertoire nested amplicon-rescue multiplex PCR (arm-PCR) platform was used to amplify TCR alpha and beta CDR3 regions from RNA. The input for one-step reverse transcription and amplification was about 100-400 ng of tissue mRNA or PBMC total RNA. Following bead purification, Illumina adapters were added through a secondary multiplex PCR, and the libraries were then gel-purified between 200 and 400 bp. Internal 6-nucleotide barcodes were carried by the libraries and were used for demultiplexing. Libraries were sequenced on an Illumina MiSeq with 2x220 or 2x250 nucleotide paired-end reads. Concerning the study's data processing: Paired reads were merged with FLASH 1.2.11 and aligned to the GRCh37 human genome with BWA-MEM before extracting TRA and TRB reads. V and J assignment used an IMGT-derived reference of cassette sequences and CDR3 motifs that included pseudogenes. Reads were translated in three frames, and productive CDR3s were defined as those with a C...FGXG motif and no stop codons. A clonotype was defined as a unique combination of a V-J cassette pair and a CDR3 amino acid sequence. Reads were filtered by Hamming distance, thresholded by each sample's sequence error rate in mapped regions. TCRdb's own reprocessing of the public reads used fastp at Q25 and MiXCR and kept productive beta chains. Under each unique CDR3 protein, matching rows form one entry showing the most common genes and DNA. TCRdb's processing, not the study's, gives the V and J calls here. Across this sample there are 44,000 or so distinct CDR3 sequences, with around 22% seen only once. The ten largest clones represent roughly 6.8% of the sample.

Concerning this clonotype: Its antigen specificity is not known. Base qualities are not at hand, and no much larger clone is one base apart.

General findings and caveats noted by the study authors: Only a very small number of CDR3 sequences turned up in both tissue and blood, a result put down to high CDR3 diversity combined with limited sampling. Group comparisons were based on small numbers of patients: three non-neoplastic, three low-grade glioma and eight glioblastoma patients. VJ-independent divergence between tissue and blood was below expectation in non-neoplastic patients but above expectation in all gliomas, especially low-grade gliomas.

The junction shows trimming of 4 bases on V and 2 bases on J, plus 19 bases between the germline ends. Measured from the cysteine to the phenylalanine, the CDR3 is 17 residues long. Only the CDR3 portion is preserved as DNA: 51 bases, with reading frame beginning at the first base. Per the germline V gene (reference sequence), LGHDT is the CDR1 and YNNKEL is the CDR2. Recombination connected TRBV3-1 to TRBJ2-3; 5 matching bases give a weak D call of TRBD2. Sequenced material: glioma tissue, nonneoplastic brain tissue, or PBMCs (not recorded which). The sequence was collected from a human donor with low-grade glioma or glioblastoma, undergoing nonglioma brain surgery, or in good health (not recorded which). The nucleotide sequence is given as TGTGCCAGCAGCCCAATTCTCGGACTGGAAGCCACAGATACGCAGTATTTT. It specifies CASSPILGLEATDTQYF.